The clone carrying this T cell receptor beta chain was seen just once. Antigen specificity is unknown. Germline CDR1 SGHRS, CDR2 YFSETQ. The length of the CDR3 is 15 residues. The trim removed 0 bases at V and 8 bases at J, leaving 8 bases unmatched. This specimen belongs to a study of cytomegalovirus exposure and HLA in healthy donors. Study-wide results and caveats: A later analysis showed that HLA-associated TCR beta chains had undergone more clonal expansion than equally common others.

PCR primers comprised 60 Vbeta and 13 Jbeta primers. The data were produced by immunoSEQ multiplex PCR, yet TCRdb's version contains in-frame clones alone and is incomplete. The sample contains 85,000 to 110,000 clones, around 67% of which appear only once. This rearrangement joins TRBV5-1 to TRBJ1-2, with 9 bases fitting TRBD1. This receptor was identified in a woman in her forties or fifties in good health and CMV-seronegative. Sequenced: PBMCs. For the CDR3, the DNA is TGCGCCAGCAGCTTGGAACAGGGGGCAAGAGAGGGCTACACCTTC. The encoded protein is CASSLEQGAREGYTF.